Below are 22 T cell receptor beta chains sequenced from a single sample in a study of vaccination and CD4 T cells after COVID-19 (dated by TCRdb to between 2020 and 2023). The receptor library was made with PCR. Sequencing was performed on an Illumina iSeq 100. The raw public reads went through TCRdb reprocessing: fastp at Q25, MiXCR clone calling, in-frame beta chains kept. CDR3 protein sequences are deduplicated, and each keeps its most common genes and DNA. The sample yields about 15,000 distinct CDR3 sequences; approximately 71% were counted once. The ten largest clones represent 0.9% to 1.2% of the sample. Sequencing was performed on CD4+ T cells from blood, taken after SARS-CoV-2 vaccination. The receptors here all came from a human donor who had recovered from COVID-19.

This sequence joins TRBV11-1 and TRBJ2-1; the match to TRBD1 covers 8 bases. J gave up 5 bases and V 5 bases, and 11 bases lay outside the gene matches. The CDR3 extends over 16 amino acids. Germline V lookup: CDR1 SGHAT, CDR2 FQDESV (reference sequence). CDR3 loop: CASSVRDRRFHNEQFF. The CDR3 region has the DNA TGTGCCAGCAGCGTGAGGGACAGGAGGTTCCACAATGAGCAGTTCTTC.

This clonotype was recorded a few times. The chain recombines TRBV7-2 with TRBJ1-5; a possible D gene is TRBD1 (5 bases). The CDR3 has 14 amino acids. From germline, CDR1 is SGHTA and CDR2 FQGNSA. V lost 4 bases and J lost 0, with 7 bases in between. The CDR3 is CASSSGYSNQPQHF. The CDR3 coding sequence is TGTGCCAGCAGCTCAGGGTATAGCAATCAGCCCCAGCATTTT.

The chain is built from TRBV20-1 and TRBJ2-1; TRBD1 aligns across 9 bases. Germline V gives CDR1 DFQATT, CDR2 SNEGSKA (reference sequence). This CDR3 spans 15 amino acids. Unmatched junction bases numbered 10, after V lost 2 bases and J lost 8 bases. The CDR3 coding sequence is TGCAGTGCTAGACTTCCGGACAGGGGAGTCGATGAGCAGTTCTTC. Protein product: CSARLPDRGVDEQFF.

V gene TRBV28 combines with J gene TRBJ1-5; TRBD1 matches at 9 bases. V gave up 7 bases and J gave up 5 bases; unmatched junction bases: 15. Looked up from germline, CDR1 is MDHEN and CDR2 is SYDVKM. The length of the CDR3 is 17 residues. The CDR3 loop reads CASIWGGGTGTHQPQHF. Written as DNA, the CDR3 is TGTGCCAGCATATGGGGAGGAGGGACAGGGACTCATCAGCCCCAGCATTTT.

The V call is TRBV7-2, the J call TRBJ2-2; D remains ambiguous. Germline V gives CDR1 SGHTA, CDR2 FQGNSA. This CDR3 spans 18 amino acids. Deletions cut 3 bases from V and 1 base from J, with 18 bases between. The CDR3 bases are TGTGCCAGCAGCTTTTTCGTCTGGCTTTCCTTGAACACCGGGGAGCTGTTTTTT. This codes for CASSFFVWLSLNTGELFF.

The V call is TRBV18, the J call TRBJ2-6; tentative D call: TRBD2 (6 bases). Trimming removed 0 bases from V and 4 bases from J, with 10 bases in between. The germline V gene encodes CDR1 KGHSH and CDR2 LQKENI. The CDR3 is 16 residues long. This CDR3 reads CASSPPGGVGANVLTF. CDR3 bases: TGTGCCAGCTCACCACCAGGAGGGGTCGGGGCCAACGTCCTGACTTTC. Drawing the rest from reference TRBV18 and TRBJ2-6, the complete variable domain is NAGVMQNPRHLVRRRGQEARLRCSPMKGHSHVYWYRQLPEEGLKFMVYLQKENIIDESGMPKERFSAEFPKEGPSILRIQQVVRGDSAAYFCASSPPGGVGANVLTFGAGSRLTVL.

The rearrangement joins TRBV6-5 to TRBJ2-7; D may be TRBD1 (5 bases). The germline V gene encodes CDR1 MNHEY and CDR2 SVGAGI. Between the trimmed V and J ends, which lost 4 bases and 1 base, there was a span of 11 bases. There are 14 residues in the CDR3. The CDR3 DNA follows: TGTGCCAGCAGTTGGACGCCAGGGTCCTACGAGCAGTACTTC. Translated: CASSWTPGSYEQYF.

V is TRBV11-1 and J is TRBJ2-1, with 10 bases fitting TRBD2. Germline V gives CDR1 SGHAT, CDR2 FQDESV (reference sequence). This CDR3 region has 16 residues. V was clipped by 4 bases and J by 4 bases; unmatched bases: 7. The CDR3 reads CASSYNLAGVYNEQFF. CDR3 DNA: TGTGCCAGCAGCTACAATCTAGCGGGAGTGTACAATGAGCAGTTCTTC.

V and J are TRBV28 and TRBJ1-2; TRBD1 aligns across 9 bases. The germline CDR1 and CDR2 sequences are MDHEN and SYDVKM. The CDR3 is made up of 14 amino acids. The V and J ends lost 5 bases and 4 bases, in that order; junction bases with no gene match: 5. This CDR3 reads CASSQQGAFYGYTF. CDR3 DNA: TGTGCCAGCAGTCAACAGGGGGCATTCTATGGCTACACCTTC.

V and J are TRBV19 and TRBJ2-1; 14 bases agree with TRBD2. J lost 14 bases, V lost 4 bases, and 16 bases had no gene match. Germline V CDR1 and CDR2: LNHDA, SQIVND (reference sequence). The CDR3 contains 17 residues. CDR3 region: CASSNQGLAGAQSGKFF. The CDR3 bases are TGTGCCAGTAGTAACCAGGGACTAGCGGGAGCCCAATCCGGAAAGTTCTTC. Drawing the rest from reference TRBV19 and TRBJ2-1, the complete variable domain is DGGITQSPKYLFRKEGQNVTLSCEQNLNHDAMYWYRQDPGQGLRLIYYSQIVNDFQKGDIAEGYSVSREKKESFPLTVTSAQKNPTAFYLCASSNQGLAGAQSGKFFGPGTRLTVL.

This chain connects TRBV24-1 to TRBJ2-1; 8 nucleotides align to TRBD1. V gave up 2 bases and J gave up 14 bases; unmatched junction bases: 7. Looked up from germline, CDR1 is KGHDR and CDR2 is SFDVKD. This CDR3 has 13 residues. CDR3 in amino acids: CATSDSDRVLEFF. The CDR3 coding sequence is TGTGCCACCAGTGATTCGGACAGGGTTTTGGAGTTCTTC.

This CDR3 reads CASSAGPGELFF. CDR3 nucleotides: TGTGCCAGCAGTGCGGGGCCCGGGGAGCTGTTTTTT. This chain joins TRBV2 and TRBJ2-2, with D perhaps being TRBD1 or TRBD2 (5 bases each). Per germline, CDR1 SNHLY and CDR2 FYNNEI. The V end was cut by 4 bases, the J end by 6 bases, with 6 bases between. There are 12 residues in the CDR3.

This chain links TRBV20-1 with TRBJ2-3; TRBD2 matches at 7 bases. CDR3 length equals 15 residues. Germline V gene sequence: CDR1 DFQATT, CDR2 SNEGSKA (reference sequence). The V segment lost 3 bases and the J segment 5 bases; nucleotides outside the gene matches: 11. CDR3: CSASVRDPGGDTQYF. DNA for the CDR3: TGCAGTGCTAGCGTAAGGGACCCGGGGGGAGATACGCAGTATTTT.

The rearrangement links TRBV6-1 to TRBJ1-1; D not certain. Per germline, CDR1 MNHNS and CDR2 SASEGT. With 5 bases removed from V and 0 bases from J, the gap between germline ends came to 16 bases. This CDR3 region has 16 residues. The CDR3 sequence is CASSPWEGSMNTEAFF. In DNA, the CDR3 is TGTGCCAGCAGTCCCTGGGAAGGCTCCATGAACACTGAAGCTTTCTTT.

The V gene is TRBV12-3 or TRBV12-4, the J gene TRBJ2-2; D is unclear. The CDR3 spans 16 residues. V lost 6 bases to trimming and J lost 0 bases, with 14 bases between them. The CDR3 spells CASSPGWLTNTGELFF. The CDR3 DNA reads TGTGCCAGCAGCCCCGGGTGGCTGACGAACACCGGGGAGCTGTTTTTT.

This clonotype turned up a few times. The chain combines TRBV19 with TRBJ2-7; no firm D call. The CDR3 is 14 amino acids. The germline gives CDR1 LNHDA, CDR2 SQIVND (reference sequence). V was trimmed by 2 bases and J by 0 bases, leaving 8 bases between them. The CDR3 DNA sequence: TGTGCCAGTAGTATATCGGTCAACTCCTACGAGCAGTACTTC. It specifies CASSISVNSYEQYF.

This chain links TRBV6-1 with TRBJ1-5, with 8 bases matching TRBD1. The V segment lost 6 bases and the J segment 6 bases; nucleotides outside the gene matches: 7. From germline, CDR1 is MNHNS and CDR2 SASEGT. The CDR3 is 14 amino acids. The CDR3, as DNA: TGTGCCAGCAGGGAGCAGGGGGCGAGTCAGCCCCAGCATTTT. Its translation is CASREQGASQPQHF.

This chain joins TRBV7-2 and TRBJ1-1; weak D call: TRBD1 (5 bases). The CDR3 has 13 residues. The V and J ends lost 5 bases and 2 bases respectively, with 9 bases between them. The germline V gene has CDR1 SGHTA and CDR2 FQGNSA. The CDR3 protein is CASSPQANTEAFF. The CDR3 DNA is TGTGCCAGCAGCCCACAGGCTAACACTGAAGCTTTCTTT.

This chain connects TRBV20-1 to TRBJ2-5, with a possible D match to TRBD1 (5 bases). The CDR3 is 13 residues long. V lost 1 base and J lost 5, with 11 bases in between. Per the germline V gene, CDR1 is DFQATT and CDR2 is SNEGSKA (reference sequence). CDR3 region: CSARVGQGETQYF. CDR3 nucleotide sequence: TGCAGTGCTAGAGTGGGGCAGGGCGAGACCCAGTACTTC.

V usage is TRBV21-1 and J usage is TRBJ1-5; the DNA was not compared with TRBD1, the D call given in the table. TRBV21-1 corresponds to a pseudogene. The CDR3 runs 19 residues. This CDR3 is CASSKPAVDRPYSNQPQHF. The CDR3 nucleotides are TGTGCCAGCAGCAAACCGGCCGTGGACAGACCATATAGCAATCAGCCCCAGCATTTT.

The chain joins TRBV20-1 to TRBJ2-7, with D uncertain. Trimming left V 1 base short and J 0 bases short, with 7 bases between. The CDR3 runs 13 residues. Germline loops: CDR1 DFQATT, CDR2 SNEGSKA (reference sequence). CDR3 sequence (DNA): TGCAGTGCTAGAGGATTCTCCTCCTACGAGCAGTACTTC. It yields the protein CSARGFSSYEQYF.

This chain uses TRBV12-3 or TRBV12-4 with TRBJ1-2, with D unresolved. V lost 4 bases to trimming and J lost 3 bases, with 18 bases between them. The CDR3 runs to 16 residues. This CDR3 is CASSSHPPPPDYGYTF. The CDR3 region has the DNA TGTGCCAGCAGTTCCCACCCCCCCCCGCCCGACTATGGCTACACCTTC.